This TCR beta chain was obtained from a study of cytomegalovirus exposure and HLA in healthy donors. The protocol was immunoSEQ multiplex PCR, while the TCRdb copy is restricted to in-frame clones and leaves out a portion. The sample carries over 150,000 clones, more than 80% recorded once. The CDR3 has 14 amino acids. Whole-study results and caveats: Later, an analysis found that TCR clusters from the first cohort tended to co-occur in the roughly 120 validation repertoires.

As regards this clone: Its cognate antigen is unknown.

The chain has TRBV21-1 and TRBJ2-7; the D call of TRBD2 is as the table states it, not checked on the DNA. TRBV21-1 is shown as a pseudogene. The sequenced sample consisted of PBMCs. This sequence originates from a woman between 18 and 29 years old in good health and CMV-seropositive. The CDR3 loop reads CASSSTSVSYEQYF. CDR3 nucleotides: TGTGCCAGCAGCTCCACTAGCGTATCCTACGAGCAGTACTTC.